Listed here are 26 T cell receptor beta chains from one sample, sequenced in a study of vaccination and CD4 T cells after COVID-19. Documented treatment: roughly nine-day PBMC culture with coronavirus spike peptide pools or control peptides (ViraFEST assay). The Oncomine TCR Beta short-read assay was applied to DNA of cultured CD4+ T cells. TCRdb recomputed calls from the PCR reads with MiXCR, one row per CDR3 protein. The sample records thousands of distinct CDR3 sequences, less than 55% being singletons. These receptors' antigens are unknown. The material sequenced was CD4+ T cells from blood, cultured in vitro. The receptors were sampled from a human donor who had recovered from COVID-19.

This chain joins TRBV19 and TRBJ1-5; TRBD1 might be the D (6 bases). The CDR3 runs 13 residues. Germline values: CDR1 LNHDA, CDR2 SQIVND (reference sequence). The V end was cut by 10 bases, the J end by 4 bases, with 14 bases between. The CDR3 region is CAILTDRNQPQHF. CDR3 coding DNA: TGTGCCATACTCACGGACAGAAATCAGCCCCAGCATTTT.

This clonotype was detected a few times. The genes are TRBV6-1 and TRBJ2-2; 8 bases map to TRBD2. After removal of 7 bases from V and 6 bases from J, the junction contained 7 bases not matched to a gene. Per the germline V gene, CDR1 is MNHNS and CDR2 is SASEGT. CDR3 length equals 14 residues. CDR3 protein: CASIGTRRSGELFF. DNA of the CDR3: TGTGCCAGCATCGGGACTAGAAGGTCCGGGGAGCTGTTTTTT.

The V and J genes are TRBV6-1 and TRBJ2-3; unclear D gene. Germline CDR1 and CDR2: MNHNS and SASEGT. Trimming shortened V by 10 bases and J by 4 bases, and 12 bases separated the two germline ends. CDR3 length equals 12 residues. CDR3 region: CATRGFADTQYF. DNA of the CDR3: TGTGCCACCCGCGGATTCGCAGATACGCAGTATTTT.

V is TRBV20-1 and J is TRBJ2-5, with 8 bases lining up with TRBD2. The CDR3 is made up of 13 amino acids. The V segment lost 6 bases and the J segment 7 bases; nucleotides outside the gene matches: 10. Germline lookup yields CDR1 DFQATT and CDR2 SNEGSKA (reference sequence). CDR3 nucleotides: TGCAGTGCGGGGGGACTAGGTTCGGTGACCCAGTACTTC. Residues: CSAGGLGSVTQYF.

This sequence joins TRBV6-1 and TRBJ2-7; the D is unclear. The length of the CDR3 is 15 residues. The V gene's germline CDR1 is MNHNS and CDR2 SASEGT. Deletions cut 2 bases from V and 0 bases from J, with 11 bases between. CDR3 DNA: TGTGCCAGCAGTGAAAGTCTGCATGCCTCCTACGAGCAGTACTTC. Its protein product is CASSESLHASYEQYF.

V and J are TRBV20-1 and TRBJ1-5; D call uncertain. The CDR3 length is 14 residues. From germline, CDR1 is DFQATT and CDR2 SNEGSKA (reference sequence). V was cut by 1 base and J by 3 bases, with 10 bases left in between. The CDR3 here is CSARAGWDNQPQHF. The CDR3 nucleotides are TGCAGTGCTAGAGCGGGGTGGGACAATCAGCCCCAGCATTTT.

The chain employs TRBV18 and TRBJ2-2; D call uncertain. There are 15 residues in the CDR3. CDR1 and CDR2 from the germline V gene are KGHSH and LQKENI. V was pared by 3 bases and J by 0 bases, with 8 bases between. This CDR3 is CASSPYKPNTGELFF. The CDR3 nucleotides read TGTGCCAGCTCACCTTACAAACCGAACACCGGGGAGCTGTTTTTT.

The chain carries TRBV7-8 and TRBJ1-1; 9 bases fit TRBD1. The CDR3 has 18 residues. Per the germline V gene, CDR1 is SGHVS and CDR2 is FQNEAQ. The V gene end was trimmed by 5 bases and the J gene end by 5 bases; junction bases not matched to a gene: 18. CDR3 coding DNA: TGTGCCAGCAGCCACAAACTTCCTCTGACAGGGGGGGAAACTGAAGCTTTCTTT. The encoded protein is CASSHKLPLTGGETEAFF.

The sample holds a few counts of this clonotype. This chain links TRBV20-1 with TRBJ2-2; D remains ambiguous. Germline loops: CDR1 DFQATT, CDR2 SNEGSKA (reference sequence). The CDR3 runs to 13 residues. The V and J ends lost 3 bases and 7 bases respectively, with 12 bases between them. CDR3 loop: CSARVASYGELFF. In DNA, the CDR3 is TGCAGTGCTAGGGTAGCCTCTTACGGGGAGCTGTTTTTT.

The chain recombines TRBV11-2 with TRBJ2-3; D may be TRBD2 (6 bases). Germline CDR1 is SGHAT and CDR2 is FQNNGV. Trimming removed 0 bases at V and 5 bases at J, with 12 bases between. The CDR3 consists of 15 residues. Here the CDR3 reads CASSLDRVGGDTQYF. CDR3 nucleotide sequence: TGTGCCAGCAGCTTAGACCGGGTGGGAGGAGATACGCAGTATTTT.

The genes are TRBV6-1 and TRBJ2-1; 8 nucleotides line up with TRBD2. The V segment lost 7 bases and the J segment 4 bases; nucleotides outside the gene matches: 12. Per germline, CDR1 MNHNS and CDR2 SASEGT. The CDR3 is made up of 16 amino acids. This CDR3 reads CASNRGRTSGYNEQFF. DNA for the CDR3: TGTGCCAGCAACCGAGGAAGAACTAGCGGTTACAATGAGCAGTTCTTC.

CDR3 coding DNA: TGTGCCAGCAGCTGGGGGATGAACACTGAAGCTTTCTTT. Translated: CASSWGMNTEAFF. This rearrangement joins TRBV14 to TRBJ1-1; D perhaps matches TRBD1 (5 bases). The CDR3 has 13 amino acids. Germline values: CDR1 SGHDN, CDR2 FVKESK. Trimming cost V 5 bases and J 0 bases, with 7 bases left between them.

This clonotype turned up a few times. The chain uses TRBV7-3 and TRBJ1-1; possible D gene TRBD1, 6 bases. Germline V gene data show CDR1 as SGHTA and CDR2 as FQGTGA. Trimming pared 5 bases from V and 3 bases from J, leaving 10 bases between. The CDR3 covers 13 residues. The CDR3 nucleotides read TGTGCCAGCAGCAACAGGGTCGACACTGAAGCTTTCTTT. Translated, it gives CASSNRVDTEAFF.

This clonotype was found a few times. The CDR3 region has the DNA TGTGCCAGCAGCCCCTCCCGTTCCTATAATTCACCCCTCCACTTT. It codes for CASSPSRSYNSPLHF. The chain links TRBV4-2 to TRBJ1-6; no reliable D call. Germline V gives CDR1 LGHNA, CDR2 YNFKEQ. The V end was cut by 4 bases, the J end by 1 base, with 8 bases between. The CDR3 runs 15 residues.

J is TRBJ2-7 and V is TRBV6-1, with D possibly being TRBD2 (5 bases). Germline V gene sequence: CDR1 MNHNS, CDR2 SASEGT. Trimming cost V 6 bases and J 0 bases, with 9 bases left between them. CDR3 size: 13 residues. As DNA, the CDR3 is TGTGCCAGCAGCGTCACTAGCTCCTACGAGCAGTACTTC. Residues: CASSVTSSYEQYF.

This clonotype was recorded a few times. As DNA, the CDR3 is TGCGCCAGCAGCCAGACAGGTCTTCATCTGTTCTTC. It yields the protein CASSQTGLHLFF. This rearrangement joins TRBV4-1 to TRBJ2-1, with a possible D match to TRBD1 (6 bases). The ends were cut back, 3 bases at V and 15 bases at J, with 15 bases in the middle. The CDR3 extends over 12 amino acids. Germline-derived CDR1 and CDR2 are MGHRA and YSYEKL.

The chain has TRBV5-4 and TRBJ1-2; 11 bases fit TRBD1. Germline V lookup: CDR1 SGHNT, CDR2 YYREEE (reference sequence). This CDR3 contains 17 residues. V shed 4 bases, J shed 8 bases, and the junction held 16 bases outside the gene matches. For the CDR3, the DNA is TGTGCCAGCAGCCCCGTGGGGGGCGGGACAGGGGGAAGAGGCTACACCTTC. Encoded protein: CASSPVGGGTGGRGYTF.

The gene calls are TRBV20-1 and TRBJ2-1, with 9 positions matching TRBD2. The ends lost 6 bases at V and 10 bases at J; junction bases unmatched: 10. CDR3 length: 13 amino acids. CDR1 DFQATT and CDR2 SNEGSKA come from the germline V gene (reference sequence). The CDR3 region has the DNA TGCAGTGCCCGGACTAGCGAGGGGGGGGAGCAGTTCTTC. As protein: CSARTSEGGEQFF.

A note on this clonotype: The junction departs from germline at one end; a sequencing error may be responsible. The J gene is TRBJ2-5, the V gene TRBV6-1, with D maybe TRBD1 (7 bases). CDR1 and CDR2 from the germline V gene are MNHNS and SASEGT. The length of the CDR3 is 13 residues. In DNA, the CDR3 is TGTGCCGGCAGGAGGGACAGCAGAGAGACCCAGTACTTC. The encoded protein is CAGRRDSRETQYF.

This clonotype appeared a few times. CDR3 loop: CSAREAPQETQYF. CDR3 DNA: TGCAGTGCTAGAGAGGCCCCCCAAGAGACCCAGTACTTC. This chain joins TRBV20-1 and TRBJ2-5; D gene ambiguous. Germline V gene sequence: CDR1 DFQATT, CDR2 SNEGSKA (reference sequence). The CDR3 spans 13 residues. V was clipped by 0 bases and J by 1 base, with 6 bases between them.

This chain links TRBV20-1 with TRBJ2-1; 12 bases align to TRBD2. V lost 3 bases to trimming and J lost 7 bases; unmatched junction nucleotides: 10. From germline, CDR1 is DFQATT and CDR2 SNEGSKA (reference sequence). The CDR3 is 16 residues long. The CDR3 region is CSASLPSGRAGNEQFF. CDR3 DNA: TGCAGTGCTAGTTTGCCTAGCGGGAGGGCGGGGAATGAGCAGTTCTTC.

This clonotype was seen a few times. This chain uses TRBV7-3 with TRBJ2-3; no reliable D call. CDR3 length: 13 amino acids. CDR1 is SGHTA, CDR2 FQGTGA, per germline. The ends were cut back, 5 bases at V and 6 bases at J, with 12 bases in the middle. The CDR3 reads CASSPSRADTQYF. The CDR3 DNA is TGTGCCAGCAGCCCAAGCCGGGCGGATACGCAGTATTTT.

The CDR3 DNA follows: TGTGCCAGCAGACGGTCAACGATAGCGGGAGGCTTCTACGAGCAGTACTTC. Translation gives CASRRSTIAGGFYEQYF. This rearrangement joins TRBV27 to TRBJ2-7; TRBD2 agrees at 10 bases. The trim removed 6 bases at V and 3 bases at J, leaving 14 bases unmatched. Germline V CDR1 and CDR2: MNHEY, SMNVEV (reference sequence). CDR3 length equals 17 residues.

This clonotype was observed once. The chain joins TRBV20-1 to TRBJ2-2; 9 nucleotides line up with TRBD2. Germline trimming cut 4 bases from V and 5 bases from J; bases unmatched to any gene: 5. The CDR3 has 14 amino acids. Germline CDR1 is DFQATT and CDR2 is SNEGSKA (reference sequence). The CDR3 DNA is TGCAGTGCTACCAAGGCGGGGGGGACCGGGGAGCTGTTTTTT. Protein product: CSATKAGGTGELFF.

The chain's CDR3 is CATSRALARSTDTQYF. The DNA for the CDR3 is TGTGCCACCAGCAGAGCACTAGCGCGTAGCACAGATACGCAGTATTTT. The chain combines TRBV15 with TRBJ2-3; the match to TRBD2 covers 7 bases. The CDR3 sequence is 16 residues long. CDR1 and CDR2 from the germline V gene are LNHNV and YYDKDF (reference sequence). V trimming: 1 base; J trimming: 0 bases; junction bases outside the gene matches: 4.

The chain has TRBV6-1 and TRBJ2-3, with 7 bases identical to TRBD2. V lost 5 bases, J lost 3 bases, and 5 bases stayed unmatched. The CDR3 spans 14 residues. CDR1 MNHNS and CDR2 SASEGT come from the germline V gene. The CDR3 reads CASSQRGLTDTQYF. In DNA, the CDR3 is TGTGCCAGCAGTCAGCGGGGCTTGACAGATACGCAGTATTTT.